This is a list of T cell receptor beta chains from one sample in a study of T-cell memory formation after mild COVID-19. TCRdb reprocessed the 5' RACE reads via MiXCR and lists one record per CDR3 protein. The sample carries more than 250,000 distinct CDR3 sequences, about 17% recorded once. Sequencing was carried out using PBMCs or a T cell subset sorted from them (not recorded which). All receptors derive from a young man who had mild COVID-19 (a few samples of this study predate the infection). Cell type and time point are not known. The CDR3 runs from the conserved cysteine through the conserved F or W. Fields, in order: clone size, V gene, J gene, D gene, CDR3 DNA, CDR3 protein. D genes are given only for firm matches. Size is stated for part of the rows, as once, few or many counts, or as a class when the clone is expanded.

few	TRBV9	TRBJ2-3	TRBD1	TGTGCCAGCAGCGTCCATCCGGGACAGGGGGCAACAGATACGCAGTATTTT	CASSVHPGQGATDTQYF
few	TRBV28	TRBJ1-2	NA	TGTGCCAGCAGTTCCCTATCCCGGGAGGGGAACTATGGCTACACCTTC	CASSSLSREGNYGYTF
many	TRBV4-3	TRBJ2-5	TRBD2	TGCGCCAGCAGCCAAGAGCCGCCCACTAGCGGGGGCTCCCAGTACTTC	CASSQEPPTSGGSQYF
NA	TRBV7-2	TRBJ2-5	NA	TGTGCCAGCAGCCAAGGCAGCGAAGAGACCCAGTACTTC	CASSQGSEETQYF
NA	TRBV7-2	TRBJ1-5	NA	TGTGCCAGCAGCTTCGCAGGGGTGAGCAATCAGCCCCAGCATTTT	CASSFAGVSNQPQHF
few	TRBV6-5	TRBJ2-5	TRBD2	TGTGCCAGCAGAGTAAGCGGGAATAAAGAGACCCAGTACTTC	CASRVSGNKETQYF
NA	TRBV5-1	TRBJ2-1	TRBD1	TGCGCCAGCAGCTCCAGGGGGCTGTCGTACAATGAGCAGTTCTTC	CASSSRGLSYNEQFF
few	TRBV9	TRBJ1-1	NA	TGTGCCAGCAGCGTAGAGGGGGACACTGAAGCTTTCTTT	CASSVEGDTEAFF
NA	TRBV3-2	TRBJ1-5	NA	TGTGCCAGACCCCGTTGGAGGAGCAATCAGCCCCAGCATTTT	CARPRWRSNQPQHF
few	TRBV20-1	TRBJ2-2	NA	TGCAGTGCTTCCAAGGGGGGGCACACCGGGGAGCTGTTTTTT	CSASKGGHTGELFF
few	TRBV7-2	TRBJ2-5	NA	TGTGCCAGCAGCTCCACCGATGGAAAGACCCAGTACTTC	CASSSTDGKTQYF
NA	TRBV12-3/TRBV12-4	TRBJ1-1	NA	TGTGCCAGCAGTTTAGAGCGGGGACCCGTTGAAGCTTTCTTT	CASSLERGPVEAFF
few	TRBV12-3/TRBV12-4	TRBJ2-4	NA	TGTGCCAGCACCCCTGGGGTAATACAGTACTTC	CASTPGVIQYF
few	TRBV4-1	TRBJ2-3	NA	TGCGCCAGCAGCCAAGATAACGGGTTTAGCACAGATACGCAGTATTTT	CASSQDNGFSTDTQYF
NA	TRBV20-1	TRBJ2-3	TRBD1	TGCAGTGCCCCGGGACAGGGAATAGATACGCAGTATTTT	CSAPGQGIDTQYF
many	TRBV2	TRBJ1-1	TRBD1	TGTGCCAGCATGCCCGCAGGGGGCTGGACTGAAGCTTTCTTT	CASMPAGGWTEAFF
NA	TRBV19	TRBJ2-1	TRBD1	TGTGCCAGTAGGTACAGGGGATGGAGCTCCTACAATGAGCAGTTCTTC	CASRYRGWSSYNEQFF
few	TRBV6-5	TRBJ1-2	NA	TGTGCCAGCAGTAACACGGGGCCTAGTGGGGGCTACACCTTC	CASSNTGPSGGYTF
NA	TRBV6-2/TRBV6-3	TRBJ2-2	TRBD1	TGTGCCAGCAGTTCGAAAGACAGGGTCTCCATCGGGGAGCTGTTTTTT	CASSSKDRVSIGELFF
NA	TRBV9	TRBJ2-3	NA	TGTGCCAGCAGCGTAGGTAACGGACGCACAGATACGCAGTATTTT	CASSVGNGRTDTQYF
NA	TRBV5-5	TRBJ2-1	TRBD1	TGTGCCAGCAGCTTGCTCGGACAGGGGATTGGTGAGCAGTTCTTC	CASSLLGQGIGEQFF
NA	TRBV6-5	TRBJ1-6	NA	TGTGCCAGCAGGTCCCGAAGCTCCTATAATTCACCCCTCCACTTT	CASRSRSSYNSPLHF
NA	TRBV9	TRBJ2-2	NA	TGTGCCAGCAAGTACGGGGAGAGCACCGGGGAGCTGTTTTTT	CASKYGESTGELFF
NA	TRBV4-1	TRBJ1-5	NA	TGCGCCAGCAGCCAAGGGGCTGGGTATAGCAATCAGCCCCAGCATTTT	CASSQGAGYSNQPQHF
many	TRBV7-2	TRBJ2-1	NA	TGTGCCAGCAGCTCTGACAGCTACAATGAGCAGTTCTTC	CASSSDSYNEQFF
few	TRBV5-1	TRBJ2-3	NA	TGCGCCAGCAGCGGGTGGCGCACAGATACGCAGTATTTT	CASSGWRTDTQYF
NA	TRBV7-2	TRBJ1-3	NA	TGTGCCAGCAGCTTAGTCTCAGGGTCTGGAAACACCATATATTTT	CASSLVSGSGNTIYF
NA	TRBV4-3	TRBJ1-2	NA	TGCGCCAGCAGCCAAGATCTTATCCCCCAGGCCACCTTC	CASSQDLIPQATF
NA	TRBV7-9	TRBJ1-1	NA	TGTGCCAGCAGCTCCGGCCGAGTGAACACTGAAGCTTTCTTT	CASSSGRVNTEAFF
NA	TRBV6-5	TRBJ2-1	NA	TGTGCCAGCAGTTTTGACAAGGAGCAGTTCTTC	CASSFDKEQFF
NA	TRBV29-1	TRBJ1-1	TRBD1	TGCAGCGTTGAAGATCCGGGGACAGGGCGGCGAATTCGCACTGAAGCTTTCTTT	CSVEDPGTGRRIRTEAFF
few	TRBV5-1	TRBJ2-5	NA	TGCGCCAGCAGCTTTTCCGGACAGATCCAAGAGACCCAGTACTTC	CASSFSGQIQETQYF
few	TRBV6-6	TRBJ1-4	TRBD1	TGTGCCAGCAGTCTAGCCGGGACAGCTAATGAAAAACTGTTTTTT	CASSLAGTANEKLFF
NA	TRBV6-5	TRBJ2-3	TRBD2	TGTGCCAGCAGTTACGAGCGGGGCACCCTAAAGGCAGACACAGATACGCAGTATTTT	CASSYERGTLKADTDTQYF
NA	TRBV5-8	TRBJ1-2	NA	TGTGCCAGCAGCCTCCATACCTTC	CASSLHTF
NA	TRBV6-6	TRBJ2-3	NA	TGTGCCAGCAGTTACATCTCGGGTGTGGATACGCAGTATTTT	CASSYISGVDTQYF
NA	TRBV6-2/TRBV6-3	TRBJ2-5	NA	TGTGCCAGCAGTTACATCGGGCAAGAGACCCAGTACTTC	CASSYIGQETQYF
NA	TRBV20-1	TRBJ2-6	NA	TGCAGTGCTCTCAAGATCGATGGTCTGGCCAACGTCCTGACTTTC	CSALKIDGLANVLTF
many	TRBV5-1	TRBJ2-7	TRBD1	TGCGCCAGCAGCCCCGGGACAGGGGTTGCGCAGCAGTACTTC	CASSPGTGVAQQYF
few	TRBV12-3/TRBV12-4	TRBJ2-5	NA	TGTGCCAGCAGGCCTACAAGTGAGGAGACCCAGTACTTC	CASRPTSEETQYF
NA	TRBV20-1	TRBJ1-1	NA	TGCAGTGCTAGACCGGGACGTACGAACACTGAAGCTTTCTTT	CSARPGRTNTEAFF
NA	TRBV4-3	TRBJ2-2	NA	TGCGCCAGCAGCCCTACGTGGGATCAGACGAGCGGGGAGCTGTTTTTT	CASSPTWDQTSGELFF
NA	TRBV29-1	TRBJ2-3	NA	TGCAGCTCCCGTCGCGATACGCAGTATTTT	CSSRRDTQYF
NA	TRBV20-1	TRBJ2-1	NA	TGCAGTGCGGAGATCACCTACAATGAGCAGTTCTTC	CSAEITYNEQFF
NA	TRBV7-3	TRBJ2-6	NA	TGTGCCAGCAGTCTGTCCCGGACTGGGGCCAACGTCCTGACTTTC	CASSLSRTGANVLTF
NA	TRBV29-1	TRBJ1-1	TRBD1	TGCAGCGTTGAAGACCGGAGGCTGACAGGGACAAACACTGAAGCTTTCTTT	CSVEDRRLTGTNTEAFF
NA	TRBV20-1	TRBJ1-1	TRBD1	TGCAGTGCTAGTCCGGGACAGCCGTATTCTGAAGCTTTCTTT	CSASPGQPYSEAFF
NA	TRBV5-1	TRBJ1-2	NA	TGCGCCAGCAGCATTAACAGGGATCGGTATGGCTACACCTTC	CASSINRDRYGYTF
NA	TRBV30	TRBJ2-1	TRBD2	TGTGCCTCCGCCGGGACTAGCGGATTCAATGAGCAGTTCTTC	CASAGTSGFNEQFF
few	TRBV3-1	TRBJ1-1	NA	TGTGCCAGCAGCCTGTCCGATTACACTGAAGCTTTCTTT	CASSLSDYTEAFF
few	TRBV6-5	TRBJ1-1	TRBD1	TGTGCCAGCAGTTACTCGATACGTGCACAGGGGTCGACTGAAGTTTTCTTT	CASSYSIRAQGSTEVFF
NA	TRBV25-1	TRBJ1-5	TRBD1	TGTGCCAGCAGTGAGAGACAGGGAAGCAATCAGCCCCAGCATTTT	CASSERQGSNQPQHF
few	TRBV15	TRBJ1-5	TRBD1	TGTGCCACCAGCCGGGACAGAGGCGTCTGGTTGCCCCAGCATTTT	CATSRDRGVWLPQHF
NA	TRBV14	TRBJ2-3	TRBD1	TGTGCCAGCAGCCCGACAGGGGGTTTTACAGATACGCAGTATTTT	CASSPTGGFTDTQYF
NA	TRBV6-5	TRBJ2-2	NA	TGTGCCAGCAGTTACGGCCCCACCGGGGAGCTGTTTTTT	CASSYGPTGELFF
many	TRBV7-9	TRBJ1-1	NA	TGTGCCAGCAGCTCTCGTGACGGGAACACTGAAGCTTTCTTT	CASSSRDGNTEAFF
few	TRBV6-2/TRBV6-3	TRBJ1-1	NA	TGTGCCAGCAGTCCCCGAGGGGGGCAAAGTATAGTCGCGTCGGGGACTGAAGCTTTCTTT	CASSPRGGQSIVASGTEAFF
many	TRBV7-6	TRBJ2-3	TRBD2	TGTGCCAGCAGCCCGGGACTAGCGGGGGTAAACACAGATACGCAGTATTTT	CASSPGLAGVNTDTQYF
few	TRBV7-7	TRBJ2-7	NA	TGTGCCAGCAGCCCCAACCCCGGACAGGAGCAGTACTTC	CASSPNPGQEQYF